These 27 T cell receptor beta chains came from one sample sequenced in a study of T cell changes during pregnancy in multiple sclerosis. Sequencing was performed with immunoSEQ multiplex PCR; in TCRdb, only in-frame clones are kept and a portion is missing. The sample consists of tens of thousands of clones, 92% of them appearing once. The sample consisted of CD4+ T cells from peripheral blood mononuclear cells, taken in the second trimester of pregnancy. These receptors originate from a female donor in good health, enrolled as a control in a pregnancy study.

The CDR3, as DNA: TGCAGCGTGGAGGGAGGCGGCTACACCTTC. The encoded protein is CSVEGGGYTF. This chain uses TRBV29-1 with TRBJ1-2; no clear D gene. This CDR3 region has 10 residues. Trimming removed 6 bases from V and 8 bases from J, with 10 bases in between. CDR1 is SQVTM, CDR2 ANQGSEA, per germline.

The count of this clone is one. This chain joins TRBV29-1 and TRBJ1-3; unclear D gene. The CDR3 is 12 amino acids. Deletions cut 7 bases from V and 6 bases from J, with 13 bases between. The germline V gene encodes CDR1 SQVTM and CDR2 ANQGSEA. The CDR3 here is CSALAGPNTIYF. For the CDR3, the DNA is TGCAGCGCCCTCGCGGGCCCAAACACCATATATTTT. Together with reference TRBV29-1 and TRBJ1-3, the CDR3 gives the full variable domain: SAVISQKPSRDICQRGTSLTIQCQVDSQVTMMFWYRQQPGQSLTLIATANQGSEATYESGFVIDKFPISRPNLTFSTLTVSNMSPEDSSIYLCSALAGPNTIYFGEGSWLTVV.

The genes are TRBV18 and TRBJ2-2; the D gene is possibly TRBD2 (6 bases). Germline V gene lookup returns CDR1 KGHSH and CDR2 LQKENI. V shed 2 bases and J shed 1 base, with 11 bases lying between them. The CDR3 has 16 residues. The chain's CDR3 is CASSPFTRENTGELFF. CDR3 in DNA: TGTGCCAGCTCACCATTTACGCGGGAGAACACCGGGGAGCTGTTTTTT.

The rearrangement uses TRBV7-3 and TRBJ2-3, with D perhaps TRBD2 (6 bases). Trimming shortened V by 2 bases and J by 5 bases, and 11 bases separated the two germline ends. The CDR3 contains 14 residues. Germline-derived CDR1 and CDR2 are SGHTA and FQGTGA. In nucleotides, the CDR3 is TGTGCCAGCAGCTTAGGTAGGGGAGGAGATACGCAGTATTTT. Translated: CASSLGRGGDTQYF. Using reference TRBV7-3 and TRBJ2-3 for the parts outside the CDR3, the full variable domain is GAGVSQTPSNKVTEKGKYVELRCDPISGHTALYWYRQSLGQGPEFLIYFQGTGAADDSGLPNDRFFAVRPEGSVSTLKIQRTERGDSAVYLCASSLGRGGDTQYFGPGTRLTVL.

The chain has TRBV4-2 and TRBJ2-1; 9 positions match TRBD2. In germline, CDR1 is LGHNA, CDR2 YNFKEQ. This CDR3 spans 15 amino acids. V dropped 3 bases and J dropped 4; count of bases not matched to a gene: 4. CDR3 coding DNA: TGTGCCAGCAGCCAGGGGACTAGCTCATACAATGAGCAGTTCTTC. Its protein is CASSQGTSSYNEQFF.

J is TRBJ1-3 and V is TRBV5-4; TRBD1 matches at 8 bases. V shed 5 bases and J 1 base; nucleotides not matched to a gene: 5. The CDR3 length is 15 residues. Per the germline V gene, CDR1 is SGHNT and CDR2 is YYREEE (reference sequence). This chain's CDR3 is CASRRGTGSGNTIYF. In DNA, the CDR3 is TGTGCCAGCAGGCGCGGGACAGGATCTGGAAACACCATATATTTT.

The chain recombines TRBV28 with TRBJ1-4, with 9 bases identical to TRBD1. V shed 6 bases and J 7 bases; nucleotides not matched to a gene: 9. Per the germline V gene, CDR1 is MDHEN and CDR2 is SYDVKM. The CDR3 loop spans 15 amino acids. The CDR3 is CASRRPGQGGEKLFF. CDR3 DNA: TGTGCCAGCAGACGGCCGGGACAGGGCGGTGAAAAACTGTTTTTT.

This sequence joins TRBV6-4 and TRBJ2-2; D not resolved. Germline CDR1 is MRHNA and CDR2 is SNTAGT. V dropped 3 bases and J dropped 8 bases, with 10 bases sitting between them. This CDR3 spans 13 amino acids. The CDR3 DNA reads TGTGCCAGCAGTGATCAGGCCCAGGGGGAGCTGTTTTTT. Its protein is CASSDQAQGELFF.

The chain links TRBV5-4 to TRBJ1-1, with 8 bases that match TRBD1. CDR1 and CDR2 (germline): SGHNT, YYREEE (reference sequence). With 4 bases clipped from V and 2 bases from J, the junction kept 4 bases outside the gene matches. This CDR3 is built from 14 residues. The CDR3, as DNA: TGTGCCAGCAGCAAGGGACAGGTAAACACTGAAGCTTTCTTT. Encoded protein: CASSKGQVNTEAFF.

This chain joins TRBV6-1 and TRBJ2-7; D not resolved. Germline V CDR1 and CDR2: MNHNS, SASEGT. The CDR3 runs to 13 residues. V was pared by 2 bases and J by 2 bases, with 7 bases between. The CDR3 reads CASSETPTYEQYF. CDR3 sequence (DNA): TGTGCCAGCAGTGAAACCCCTACCTACGAGCAGTACTTC.

The J gene is TRBJ2-5, the V gene TRBV7-3; the match to TRBD2 covers 8 bases. V lost 1 base to trimming and J lost 3 bases; unmatched junction nucleotides: 4. This CDR3 has 15 residues. Germline loops: CDR1 SGHTA, CDR2 FQGTGA. The CDR3 DNA follows: TGTGCCAGCAGCTTAAGTGGACTAGCTGAAGAGACCCAGTACTTC. The encoded protein is CASSLSGLAEETQYF.

This clone was counted once. The chain combines TRBV4-2 with TRBJ2-7, with D possibly being TRBD1 (7 bases). Germline CDR1 and CDR2: LGHNA and YNFKEQ. V lost 3 bases and J lost 0, with 18 bases in between. CDR3 length: 17 residues. The CDR3 nucleotides are TGTGCCAGCAGCCACCAAGCTGGAGGGGGCAACTCCTACGAGCAGTACTTC. It yields the protein CASSHQAGGGNSYEQYF.

This chain links TRBV6-6 with TRBJ2-1, with 12 bases lining up with TRBD2. V lost 6 bases to trimming and J lost 8 bases; unmatched junction nucleotides: 11. Germline lookup yields CDR1 MNHNY and CDR2 SVGAGI (reference sequence). This CDR3 has 16 residues. This CDR3 is CASRPISSGRVDEQFF. DNA of the CDR3: TGTGCCAGCAGACCAATTTCTAGCGGGAGGGTGGATGAGCAGTTCTTC.

V usage is TRBV5-1 and J usage is TRBJ2-3; D not certain. V was clipped by 1 base and J by 5 bases, with 14 bases between them. The CDR3 totals 15 residues. Germline V gene lookup returns CDR1 SGHRS and CDR2 YFSETQ. CDR3 sequence reads: CASSLTLGIGDTQYF. In DNA form, the CDR3 reads TGCGCCAGCAGCTTGACCCTAGGAATAGGAGATACGCAGTATTTT. The full variable domain, completed using reference TRBV5-1 and TRBJ2-3, is KAGVTQTPRYLIKTRGQQVTLSCSPISGHRSVSWYQQTPGQGLQFLFEYFSETQRNKGNFPGRFSGRQFSNSRSEMNVSTLELGDSALYLCASSLTLGIGDTQYFGPGTRLTVL.

This chain connects TRBV5-4 to TRBJ2-7; maybe TRBD2 (5 bases). The CDR3 has 14 residues. The V gene lost 0 bases and the J gene lost 2 bases, with 9 bases spanning the gap. Germline lookup yields CDR1 SGHNT and CDR2 YYREEE (reference sequence). The CDR3 protein is CASSLELGTYEQYF. Written as DNA, the CDR3 is TGTGCCAGCAGCTTGGAACTAGGCACCTACGAGCAGTACTTC.

The rearrangement links TRBV4-2 to TRBJ1-2; 8 bases map to TRBD1. After removal of 4 bases from V and 4 bases from J, the junction contained 8 bases not matched to a gene. CDR1 and CDR2 (germline): LGHNA, YNFKEQ. The CDR3 consists of 15 residues. The CDR3 region has the DNA TGTGCCAGCAGCCGGACACAGGGGGATTCCTATGGCTACACCTTC. This encodes CASSRTQGDSYGYTF.

The chain is built from TRBV7-2 and TRBJ1-2; a weak D match, TRBD1 (6 bases). The CDR3 is made up of 14 amino acids. Germline V gene lookup returns CDR1 SGHTA and CDR2 FQGNSA. Trimming took off 1 base at V and 2 bases at J, with 8 bases between the two ends. The CDR3 sequence is CASSLDRVNYGYTF. In DNA, the CDR3 is TGTGCCAGCAGCTTAGACAGGGTGAACTATGGCTACACCTTC.

This chain uses TRBV9 with TRBJ2-7; TRBD2 matches at 11 bases. With V trimmed by 5 bases and J by 7 bases, 11 bases remained unmatched. CDR3 size: 15 residues. CDR1 is SGDLS, CDR2 YYNGEE, per germline. CDR3 sequence reads: CASSQSTSGMAEQYF. The CDR3 DNA sequence: TGTGCCAGCAGTCAATCGACTAGCGGGATGGCGGAGCAGTACTTC. The full variable domain, completed using reference TRBV9 and TRBJ2-7, is DSGVTQTPKHLITATGQRVTLRCSPRSGDLSVYWYQQSLDQGLQFLIQYYNGEERAKGNILERFSAQQFPDLHSELNLSSLELGDSALYFCASSQSTSGMAEQYFGPGTRLTVT.

The chain has TRBV28 and TRBJ2-7; 10 positions agree with TRBD2. The CDR3 length is 17 residues. The trim removed 4 bases at V and 3 bases at J, leaving 12 bases unmatched. Germline V gene lookup returns CDR1 MDHEN and CDR2 SYDVKM. The CDR3 here is CASSSRPGAGGNYEQYF. The CDR3 bases are TGTGCCAGCAGTTCGCGACCCGGAGCGGGAGGGAACTACGAGCAGTACTTC.

The chain has TRBV11-2 and TRBJ2-7; 8 nucleotides agree with TRBD2. V lost 1 base, J lost 4 bases, and 3 bases stayed unmatched. The CDR3 covers 14 residues. The germline CDR1 and CDR2 sequences are SGHAT and FQNNGV. In DNA, the CDR3 is TGTGCCAGCAGCTTAGTTCCGGGAGGGTACGAGCAGTACTTC. This sequence encodes CASSLVPGGYEQYF.

This chain connects TRBV4-3 to TRBJ1-2; no reliable D call. Germline CDR1 is LGHNA and CDR2 is YSLEER. The CDR3 sequence is 14 residues long. With 3 bases removed from V and 4 bases from J, the gap between germline ends came to 12 bases. The CDR3 sequence: CASSQAGGSYGYTF. Here the CDR3 DNA reads TGCGCCAGCAGCCAGGCTGGAGGCAGCTATGGCTACACCTTC.

The J gene is TRBJ2-7, the V gene TRBV19; 13 nucleotides match TRBD2. After removal of 5 bases from V and 1 base from J, the junction contained 11 bases not matched to a gene. Per germline, CDR1 LNHDA and CDR2 SQIVND (reference sequence). This CDR3 is 18 amino acids long. The CDR3 reads CASSRRLGLAGNSYEQYF. CDR3 in DNA: TGTGCCAGTAGTCGAAGGTTGGGACTAGCGGGGAATTCCTACGAGCAGTACTTC.

The CDR3 DNA is TGTGCCAGTAGCGGGAGCTCCTACAATGAGCAGTTCTTC. Protein product: CASSGSSYNEQFF. This sequence joins TRBV2 and TRBJ2-1; 9 nucleotides align to TRBD2. The CDR3 loop spans 13 amino acids. Trimming removed 9 bases from V and 0 bases from J; junction bases left unmatched: 0. The V gene's germline CDR1 is SNHLY and CDR2 FYNNEI.

This chain connects TRBV19 to TRBJ1-1; D is uncertain. This CDR3 spans 16 amino acids. V gave up 0 bases and J gave up 0 bases, with 11 bases separating them. Germline lookup yields CDR1 LNHDA and CDR2 SQIVND (reference sequence). This CDR3 is CASSIESRKLNTEAFF. The CDR3 DNA is TGTGCCAGTAGTATAGAGTCGAGGAAACTGAACACTGAAGCTTTCTTT.

V and J are TRBV4-3 and TRBJ2-1; tentatively, D is TRBD2 (6 bases). Trimming shortened V by 0 bases and J by 2 bases, and 14 bases separated the two germline ends. Germline V CDR1 and CDR2: LGHNA, YSLEER. CDR3 size: 17 residues. In DNA, the CDR3 is TGCGCCAGCAGCCAAGATGGGGGGTCCTGGGCCTACAATGAGCAGTTCTTC. Translation gives CASSQDGGSWAYNEQFF.

This clone has only a few counts. The chain combines TRBV5-4 with TRBJ1-1; D is unclear. Trimming shortened V by 5 bases and J by 8 bases, and 10 bases separated the two germline ends. The CDR3 runs 11 residues. Germline assignment: CDR1 SGHNT and CDR2 YYREEE (reference sequence). The CDR3 coding sequence is TGTGCCAGCAGTCGAGGGATGGAAGCTTTCTTT. This encodes CASSRGMEAFF.

The chain recombines TRBV20-1 with TRBJ1-4; D is perhaps TRBD1 (5 bases). The ends were cut back, 5 bases at V and 8 bases at J, with 6 bases in the middle. The germline V gene encodes CDR1 DFQATT and CDR2 SNEGSKA (reference sequence). There are 10 residues in the CDR3. The DNA for the CDR3 is TGCAGTGCTGGGGCAGAAAAACTGTTTTTT. Protein sequence: CSAGAEKLFF.